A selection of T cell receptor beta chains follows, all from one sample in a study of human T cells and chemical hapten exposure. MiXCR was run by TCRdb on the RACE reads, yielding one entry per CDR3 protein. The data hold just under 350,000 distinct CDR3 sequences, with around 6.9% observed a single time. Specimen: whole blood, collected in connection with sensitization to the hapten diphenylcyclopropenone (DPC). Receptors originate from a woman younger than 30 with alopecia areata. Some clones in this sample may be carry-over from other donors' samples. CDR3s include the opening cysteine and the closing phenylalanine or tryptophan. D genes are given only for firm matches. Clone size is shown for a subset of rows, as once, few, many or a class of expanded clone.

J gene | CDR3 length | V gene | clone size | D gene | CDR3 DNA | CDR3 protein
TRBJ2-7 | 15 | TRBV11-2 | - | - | TGTGCCAGCAGCTCTCTACAGGGTCGGCCCTACGAGCAGTACTTC | CASSSLQGRPYEQYF
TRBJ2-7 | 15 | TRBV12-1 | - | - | TGTGCCAGCAGCTTACGGGGACTAGCGGGGGCCGAGCAGTACTTC | CASSLRGLAGAEQYF
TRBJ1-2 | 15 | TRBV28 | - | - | TGTGCCAGCAGTCCAGCAGGGGATCGGAGCTATGGCTACACCTTC | CASSPAGDRSYGYTF
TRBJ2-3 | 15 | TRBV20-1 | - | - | TGCAGTGCTAGAGAACCCGTGGGCATGGCAGATACGCAGTATTTT | CSAREPVGMADTQYF
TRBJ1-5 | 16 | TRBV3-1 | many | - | TGTGCCAGCAGCCACCATGGGGAGGGGGGCAATCAGCCCCAGCATTTT | CASSHHGEGGNQPQHF
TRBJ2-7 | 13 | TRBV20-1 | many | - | TGCAGTGCTCTAGTCTTACAGTCCTACGAGCAGTACTTC | CSALVLQSYEQYF
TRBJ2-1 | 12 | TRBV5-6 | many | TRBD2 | TGTGCCAGCAGCCGGGAGGTGAATGAGCAGTTCTTC | CASSREVNEQFF
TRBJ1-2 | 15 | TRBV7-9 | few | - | TGTGCCAGCACCTCCCGGGACCGGGCTGTCTATGGCTACACCTTC | CASTSRDRAVYGYTF
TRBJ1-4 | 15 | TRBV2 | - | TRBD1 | TGTGCCAGTACAGAGACCCGGGCAGGGGGAGAAAAACTGTTTTTT | CASTETRAGGEKLFF
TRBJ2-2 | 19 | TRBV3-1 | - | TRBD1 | TGTGCCAGCAGCCAAGGCCGGCCGGGACAGGGCATTAGGACCGGGGAGCTGTTTTTT | CASSQGRPGQGIRTGELFF
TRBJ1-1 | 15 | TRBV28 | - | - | TGTGCCAGCAGTTTAGCTCGACATTCGAACACTGAAGCTTTCTTT | CASSLARHSNTEAFF
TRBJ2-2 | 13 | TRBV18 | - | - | TGTGCCAGCTCACCAACCCAACGGGAGGAGCTGTTTTTT | CASSPTQREELFF
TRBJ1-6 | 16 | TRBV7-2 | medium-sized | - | TGTGCCAGCAGCTCTCTAGGGAGGGGAAATAATTCACCCCTCCACTTT | CASSSLGRGNNSPLHF
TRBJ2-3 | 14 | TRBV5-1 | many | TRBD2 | TGCGCCAGCAGCCTAGGGACTAGGACAGATACGCAGTATTTT | CASSLGTRTDTQYF
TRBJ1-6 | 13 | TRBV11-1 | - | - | TGTGCCAGCAGCAACAGGGAACGGTCACCCCTCCACTTT | CASSNRERSPLHF
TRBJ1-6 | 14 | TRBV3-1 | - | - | TGTGCCAGCAGCCAGGTCAGGGGTAATTCACCCCTCCACTTT | CASSQVRGNSPLHF
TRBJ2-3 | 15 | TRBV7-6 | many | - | TGTGCCAGCAGCAGGACGCTCTCCTCCTCAGATACGCAGTATTTT | CASSRTLSSSDTQYF
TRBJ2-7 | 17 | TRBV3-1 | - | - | TGTGCCAGCAGCCAAGATCTTGGGGTTCAGGGCTCCTACGAGCAGTACTTC | CASSQDLGVQGSYEQYF
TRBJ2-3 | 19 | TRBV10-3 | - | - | TGTGCCATCAGTGAGCTGCGACAGCCTTCTACACTTCGCACAGATACGCAGTATTTT | CAISELRQPSTLRTDTQYF
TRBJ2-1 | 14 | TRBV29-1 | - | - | TGCAGCGCCCTACAGGTTCAAACCTACAATGAGCAGTTCTTC | CSALQVQTYNEQFF
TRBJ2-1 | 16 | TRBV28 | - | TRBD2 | TGTGCCAGCAGTTTGGTAGCGGGGGGGCCAGAGGATGAGCAGTTCTTC | CASSLVAGGPEDEQFF
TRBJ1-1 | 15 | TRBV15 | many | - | TGTGCCACCAGCAGAGAGGGGCAGATGAACACTGAAGCTTTCTTT | CATSREGQMNTEAFF
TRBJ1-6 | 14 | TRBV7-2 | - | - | TGTGCCAGCAGGACATCATCCTATAATTCACCCCTCCACTTT | CASRTSSYNSPLHF
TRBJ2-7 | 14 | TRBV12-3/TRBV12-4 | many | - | TGTGCCAGCAGTTTTCTGGGGGGTGCCTACGAGCAGTACTTC | CASSFLGGAYEQYF
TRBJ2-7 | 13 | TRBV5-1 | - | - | TGCGCCAGCAGCCCCGGAGGGCGGGGCGAGCAGTACTTC | CASSPGGRGEQYF
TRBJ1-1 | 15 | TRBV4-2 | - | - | TGTGCCAGCAGCCAAGATAGGGGAATGAACACTGAAGCTTTCTTT | CASSQDRGMNTEAFF
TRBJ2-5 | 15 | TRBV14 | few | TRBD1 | TGTGCCAGCAGCCAAGAACTGGGACAGGGCGGACCCCAGTACTTC | CASSQELGQGGPQYF
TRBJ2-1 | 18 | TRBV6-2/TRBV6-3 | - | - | TGTGCCAGCAGTTACTACCCTCTAGCTGAGGTCGGAAACAATGAGCAGTTCTTC | CASSYYPLAEVGNNEQFF
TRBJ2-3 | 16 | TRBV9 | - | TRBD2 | TGTGCCAGCAACGAAGACGGGGGGGCCAATTCGGATACGCAGTATTTT | CASNEDGGANSDTQYF
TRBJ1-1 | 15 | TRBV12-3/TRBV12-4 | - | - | TGTGCCAGCAGTCACACCGACAGACCGAACACTGAAGCTTTCTTT | CASSHTDRPNTEAFF
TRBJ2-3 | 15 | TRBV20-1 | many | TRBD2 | TGCAGTGCTAGACCGCTAGCGGGGAAGGATCATACGCAGTATTTT | CSARPLAGKDHTQYF
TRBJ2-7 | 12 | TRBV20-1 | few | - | TGCAGTGCTAGAGTTAAGGATCACGAGCAGTACTTC | CSARVKDHEQYF
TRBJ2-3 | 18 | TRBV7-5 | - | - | - | CISVPEALGWAFTDTQYF
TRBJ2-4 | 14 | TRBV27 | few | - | TGTGCCAGCAGTCCATCGGTAGCCAAAAACATTCAGTACTTC | CASSPSVAKNIQYF
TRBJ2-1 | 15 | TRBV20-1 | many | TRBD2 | TGCAGTGCTGCCAGCGCGGGGGGCGCCTCCGATGAGCAGTTCTTC | CSAASAGGASDEQFF
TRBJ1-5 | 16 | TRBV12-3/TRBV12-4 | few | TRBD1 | TGTGCCAGCAGTTTGTCACAGGGGGGACACAATCAGCCCCAGCATTTT | CASSLSQGGHNQPQHF
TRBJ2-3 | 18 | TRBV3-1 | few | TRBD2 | TGTGCCAGCAGCCAAGGATGGCGGGAGGGAGTCCGCACAGATACGCAGTATTTT | CASSQGWREGVRTDTQYF
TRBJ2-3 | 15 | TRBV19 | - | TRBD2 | TGTGCCAGTACCACGACTAGCGGTTCCGCAGATACGCAGTATTTT | CASTTTSGSADTQYF
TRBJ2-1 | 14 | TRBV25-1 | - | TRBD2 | TGTGCCAGCAGTACTAGCGGGGGGCCGTTTGAGCAGTTCTTC | CASSTSGGPFEQFF
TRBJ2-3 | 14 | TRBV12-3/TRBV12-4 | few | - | TGTGCCAGCAGTTGGACTCTCAACACAGATACGCAGTATTTT | CASSWTLNTDTQYF
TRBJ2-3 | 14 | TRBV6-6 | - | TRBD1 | TGTGCCAGCAGAAAGACAGGGGGTAGGGATACGCAGTATTTT | CASRKTGGRDTQYF
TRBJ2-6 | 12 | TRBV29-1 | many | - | TGCAGCGGATCGACTGGGGCCAACGTCCTGACTTTC | CSGSTGANVLTF
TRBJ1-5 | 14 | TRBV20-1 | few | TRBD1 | TGCAGTGCTAGAACAACAGGGGAAAATCAGCCCCAGCATTTT | CSARTTGENQPQHF
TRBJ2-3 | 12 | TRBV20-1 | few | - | TGCAGTGCTAGGACTATGACAGATACGCAGTATTTT | CSARTMTDTQYF
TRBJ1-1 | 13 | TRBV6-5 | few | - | TGTGCCAGCACATCCCCCGGGGACACTGAAGCTTTCTTT | CASTSPGDTEAFF